This is a list of T cell receptor beta chains from one sample in a study of blood T cell repertoires in COVID-19. Some clones are missing from TCRdb's copy, which holds only in-frame ones; the method was immunoSEQ multiplex PCR. The profile shows some 120,000 clones, roughly 89% of them singletons. The sequenced material came from peripheral blood. Receptors were obtained from a woman in her forties or fifties with acute or convalescent COVID-19. Each CDR3 is given with its conserved first and last residue. D genes are given only for firm matches. Clone size is given for some rows only: seen once, a few or many times, or a class if the clone is expanded.

j_call clone_size v_call d_call cdr3_nt cdr3_aa
TRBJ1-6 once TRBV7-2 TRBD1 TGTGCCAGCAGCTGGACGGGACAGGGTTCACCCCTCCACTTT CASSWTGQGSPLHF
TRBJ2-2 NA TRBV6-5 NA TGTGCCAGCAGTTACAACAGGGCCGACACCGGGGAGCTGTTTTTT CASSYNRADTGELFF
TRBJ2-2 NA TRBV10-1 TRBD1 TGCGCCAGCAGTGACAGGGGGTCCGGGGAGCTGTTTTTT CASSDRGSGELFF
TRBJ1-4 NA TRBV24-1 TRBD1 TGTGCCACCAGTAGATTGGACAGGCAAAATAATGAAAAACTGTTTTTT CATSRLDRQNNEKLFF
TRBJ2-7 NA TRBV7-2 TRBD2 TGTGCCAGCAGCCCCGGACTAGCGGGAGGGGGCGAGCAGTACTTC CASSPGLAGGGEQYF
TRBJ2-4 NA TRBV23-1 TRBD2 TGCGCCAGCAGTCACCGGACTAGCGGGAGGATCGGCATTCAGTACTTC CASSHRTSGRIGIQYF
TRBJ2-7 NA TRBV7-8 TRBD1 TGTGCCAGCAGCTTAGACGGGACAGCTATACGAGAGCAGTACTTC CASSLDGTAIREQYF
TRBJ1-1 NA TRBV6-2/TRBV6-3 NA TGTGCCAGCAGTCGCGGGGGCCAGAACACTGAAGCTTTCTTT CASSRGGQNTEAFF
TRBJ2-1 NA TRBV7-8 NA TGTGCCAGCAGCCCAAGGGGGGGAGGAGGGGACTACGGATGGGAGCAGTTCTTC CASSPRGGGGDYGWEQFF
TRBJ2-7 NA TRBV7-8 TRBD2 TGTGCCAGCACGCCGGGACTAGCGGTCTACGAGCAGTACTTC CASTPGLAVYEQYF
TRBJ1-6 few TRBV18 TRBD1 TGTGCCAGCTCGCCCTCCGGGACAGGGATCAATTCACCCCTCCACTTT CASSPSGTGINSPLHF
TRBJ2-7 NA TRBV30 TRBD1 TGTGCCTGGAGTTCCCGGACAGGGGGCCACGAGCAGTACTTC CAWSSRTGGHEQYF
TRBJ2-5 NA TRBV7-7 TRBD2 TGTGCCAGCAGCCCGGGACTAGCGGGGAGCCAAGAGACCCAGTACTTC CASSPGLAGSQETQYF
TRBJ2-3 once TRBV7-2 TRBD2 TGTGCCAGCAGGACGACTAGCGGAAGCACAGATACGCAGTATTTT CASRTTSGSTDTQYF
TRBJ1-2 NA TRBV5-5 TRBD1 TGTGCCAGCAGCTTTGGGACAGCAATTAACTATGGCTACACCTTC CASSFGTAINYGYTF
TRBJ1-2 NA TRBV12-3/TRBV12-4 NA TGTGCCAGCAGTTTAGTCCCACAGTATGGCTACACCTTC CASSLVPQYGYTF
TRBJ1-4 NA TRBV18 TRBD1 TGTGCCAGCTCCCCCGGACAGGGGGCAAATGAAAAACTGTTTTTT CASSPGQGANEKLFF
TRBJ1-1 NA TRBV19 NA TGTGCCAGTAGCCAGGCAGGGGCACATGCTTTCTTT CASSQAGAHAFF
TRBJ2-5 few TRBV7-9 NA TGTGCCAGCAGCCTTTTTGTTTGGGCTGGTGCTGGCCAAGAGACCCAGTACTTC CASSLFVWAGAGQETQYF
TRBJ2-7 once TRBV18 TRBD1 TGTGCCAGCTCACCGGGACAGGGGGCGAACGAGCAGTACTTC CASSPGQGANEQYF
TRBJ2-1 NA TRBV5-1 NA TGCGCCAGCAGCTGGGACACCTACAATGAGCAGTTCTTC CASSWDTYNEQFF
TRBJ2-1 once TRBV27 TRBD1 TGTGCCAGCAGTTTCAGACAGGGCCAAAACAATGAGCAGTTCTTC CASSFRQGQNNEQFF
TRBJ2-7 NA TRBV6-2/TRBV6-3 TRBD2 TGTGCCAGCAGTTACGGGTCTAGCGGGAGCTACGAGCAGTACTTC CASSYGSSGSYEQYF
TRBJ1-1 NA TRBV24-1 TRBD1 TGTGCCACCAGTGACCCCCAGGGGGAAGAAGCTTTCTTT CATSDPQGEEAFF
TRBJ2-5 few TRBV11-3 NA TGTGCCAGCACCCTCCGAGAAGAGACCCAGTACTTC CASTLREETQYF
TRBJ1-2 NA TRBV19 NA TGTGCCAGTAGTATGCCAGCCCAGGGGTTCTATGGCTACACCTTC CASSMPAQGFYGYTF
TRBJ2-7 NA TRBV2 TRBD2 TGTGCCAGCACCGAGGGATCGGGGGGGCCCCACGAGCAGTACTTC CASTEGSGGPHEQYF
TRBJ1-1 NA TRBV6-5 NA TGTGCCAGCAGCCGCACTACCTTGAACACTGAAGCTTTCTTT CASSRTTLNTEAFF
TRBJ2-7 NA TRBV6-6 NA TGTGCCAGCAGCACCGGGGGGCAGGGCGAGCAGTACTTC CASSTGGQGEQYF
TRBJ2-1 NA TRBV18 NA TGTGCCAGCTCACCACTGACAGTCTCCTACAATGAGCAGTTCTTC CASSPLTVSYNEQFF
TRBJ1-1 NA TRBV2 NA TGTGCCAGCAGATCGGACAAATCTGAAGCTTTCTTT CASRSDKSEAFF
TRBJ1-6 NA TRBV4-1 TRBD1 TGCGCCAGCAGCCAAGAACCGGGACAGGGTTCCTATAATTCACCCCTCCACTTT CASSQEPGQGSYNSPLHF
TRBJ1-6 NA TRBV5-1 TRBD1 TGCGCCAGCAGCGGACAGGGGGCGAATAATTCACCCCTCCACTTT CASSGQGANNSPLHF
TRBJ2-1 NA TRBV27 NA TGTGCCAGCAGTTTATCGAGGGAAGGTCTCAATGAGCAGTTCTTC CASSLSREGLNEQFF
TRBJ1-1 NA TRBV28 NA TGTGCCAGCAGCTCGGGAGGGGTGAACACTGAAGCTTTCTTT CASSSGGVNTEAFF
TRBJ1-2 NA TRBV5-6 NA TGTGCCAGCAGCCCTGGAGGACGCCATGGCTACACCTTC CASSPGGRHGYTF
TRBJ2-1 NA TRBV20-1 NA TGCAGTGTCAGACGGGGCAATGAGCAGTTCTTC CSVRRGNEQFF
TRBJ1-2 few TRBV5-1 NA TGCGCCAGCAGCCAGGACAGCTTATATGGCTACACCTTC CASSQDSLYGYTF
TRBJ1-4 NA TRBV6-5 NA TGTGCCAGCGGCCATGGCGAAAAACTGTTTTTT CASGHGEKLFF
TRBJ2-7 NA TRBV10-3 TRBD2 TGTGCCATCAGCGCGGGAGCGACCTACGAGCAGTACTTC CAISAGATYEQYF
TRBJ2-5 NA TRBV14 NA TGTGCCAGCAGCCAAGATTCGGCGGGGACCCAGTACTTC CASSQDSAGTQYF
TRBJ2-2 NA TRBV18 NA TGTGCCAGCTCACCCAGATCTAACACCGGGGAGCTGTTTTTT CASSPRSNTGELFF
TRBJ2-3 NA TRBV24-1 NA TGTGCCACCAGTGTGCGGGGCACAGATACGCAGTATTTT CATSVRGTDTQYF
TRBJ1-2 NA TRBV19 TRBD1 TGTGCCAGTAGTCTATCCTGGACAGGCCCTACTAACTATGGCTACACCTTC CASSLSWTGPTNYGYTF
TRBJ2-2 NA TRBV5-1 NA TGCGCCAGCAGCGTCACGGGAGACGCCGGCGGCGGGGAGCTGTTTTTT CASSVTGDAGGGELFF
TRBJ1-2 NA TRBV20-1 NA TGCAGTGCTAGTTCCACCGCGGTTGAATATGGCTACACCTTC CSASSTAVEYGYTF
TRBJ2-1 NA TRBV6-5 NA TGTGCCACCGCCCAGGCGGGAATTAATGAGCAGTTCTTC CATAQAGINEQFF
TRBJ2-5 few TRBV5-4 NA TGTGCCAGCAGCTTGGACGGTCCGGGAGTTTCAGAGACCCAGTACTTC CASSLDGPGVSETQYF
TRBJ2-3 NA TRBV11-2 NA TGTGCCAGCAGCTTAGTTCTTGGCACAGATACGCAGTATTTT CASSLVLGTDTQYF
TRBJ1-5 NA TRBV6-5 TRBD1 TGTGCCAGCAGGGACAGGGACAGTCAGCCCCAGCATTTT CASRDRDSQPQHF
TRBJ2-1 NA TRBV15 NA TGTGCCACCAGCAGAGAAATCCCCCGCTACAATGAGCAGTTCTTC CATSREIPRYNEQFF
TRBJ1-5 NA TRBV18 TRBD1 TGTGCCAGCTCACCTCTACCGCCGGGACAGGGAAGGCAGCCCCAGCATTTT CASSPLPPGQGRQPQHF
TRBJ2-2 once TRBV7-9 TRBD1 TGTGCCAGCAGCCCCATAGACAGGGATGCCGGGGAGCTGTTTTTT CASSPIDRDAGELFF
TRBJ2-7 NA TRBV27 TRBD2 TGTGCCAGCAGCTTGGGGAGGGCCCCTTTTTACGAGCAGTACTTC CASSLGRAPFYEQYF
TRBJ2-5 NA TRBV30 NA TGTGCCTGGAGTCGTGGGCCTCAGGAGACCCAGTACTTC CAWSRGPQETQYF
TRBJ2-7 NA TRBV5-1 TRBD2 TGCGCCAGCAGCGAAGGACTAGCGGGGGAGCAGTACTTC CASSEGLAGEQYF
TRBJ2-7 NA TRBV13 TRBD1 TGTGCCAGCAGCCGCCGGGACAGGGAGTGGCAGTACTTC CASSRRDREWQYF
TRBJ2-1 NA TRBV9 TRBD2 TGTGCCAGTGACCGGGAGGGACAATCCTACAATGAGCAGTTCTTC CASDREGQSYNEQFF
TRBJ1-2 NA TRBV3-1/TRBV3-2 TRBD1 TGTGCCAGCAGCCAACGAGGGGGCGCCTCGGGCGGCTACACCTTC CASSQRGGASGGYTF